Following are 2 T cell receptor beta chains from one sample sequenced in a study of T cell responses to AZD1222 COVID-19 vaccine. TCRdb's copy holds only in-frame clones and misses some; the assay was immunoSEQ multiplex PCR. This table holds 94,000 or so clones, roughly nine tenths found once. This specimen was peripheral blood, taken on day 0 of AZD1222 vaccination. Receptors originate from an adult in good health.

The J gene is TRBJ1-1, the V gene TRBV6-6; D is possibly TRBD1 (6 bases). Germline-derived CDR1 and CDR2 are MNHNY and SVGAGI (reference sequence). The CDR3 covers 15 residues. The V and J ends lost 3 bases and 5 bases respectively, with 16 bases between them. The CDR3 DNA reads TGTGCCAGCAGTTATAAGTTTGCAGGGGTAACTGAAGCTTTCTTT. Translated: CASSYKFAGVTEAFF.

The rearrangement links TRBV5-4 to TRBJ1-5; 8 bases fit TRBD1. Looked up from germline, CDR1 is SGHNT and CDR2 is YYREEE (reference sequence). With V trimmed by 0 bases and J by 4 bases, 0 bases remained unmatched. The CDR3 covers 14 residues. This CDR3 reads CASSLDRGNQPQHF. CDR3 DNA: TGTGCCAGCAGCTTGGACAGGGGGAATCAGCCCCAGCATTTT. Full variable domain (rest looked up from reference TRBV5-4 and TRBJ1-5): ETGVTQSPTHLIKTRGQQVTLRCSSQSGHNTVSWYQQALGQGPQFIFQYYREEENGRGNFPPRFSGLQFPNYSSELNVNALELDDSALYLCASSLDRGNQPQHFGDGTRLSIL.